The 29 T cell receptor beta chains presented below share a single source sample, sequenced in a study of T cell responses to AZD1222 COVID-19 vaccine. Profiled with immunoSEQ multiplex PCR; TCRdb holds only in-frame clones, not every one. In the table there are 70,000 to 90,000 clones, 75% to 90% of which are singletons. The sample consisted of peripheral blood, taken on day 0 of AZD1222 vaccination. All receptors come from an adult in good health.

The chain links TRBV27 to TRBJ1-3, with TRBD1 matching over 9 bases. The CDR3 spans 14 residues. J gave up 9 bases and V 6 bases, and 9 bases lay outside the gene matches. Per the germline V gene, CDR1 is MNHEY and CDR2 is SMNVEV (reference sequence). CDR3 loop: CASSEQGASGTIYF. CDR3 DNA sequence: TGTGCCAGCAGCGAACAGGGGGCGAGTGGCACCATATATTTT.

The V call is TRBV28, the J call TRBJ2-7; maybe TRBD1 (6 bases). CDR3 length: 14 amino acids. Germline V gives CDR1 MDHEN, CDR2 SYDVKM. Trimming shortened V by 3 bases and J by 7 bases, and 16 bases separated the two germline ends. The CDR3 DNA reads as TGTGCCAGCAGTTTGCCAACAACAGGGTGGGAGCAGTACTTC. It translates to CASSLPTTGWEQYF.

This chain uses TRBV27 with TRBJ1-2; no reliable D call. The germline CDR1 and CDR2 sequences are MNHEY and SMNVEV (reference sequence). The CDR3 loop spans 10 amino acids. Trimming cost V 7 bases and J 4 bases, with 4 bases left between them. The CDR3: CASTAYGYTF. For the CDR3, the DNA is TGTGCCAGCACGGCCTATGGCTACACCTTC.

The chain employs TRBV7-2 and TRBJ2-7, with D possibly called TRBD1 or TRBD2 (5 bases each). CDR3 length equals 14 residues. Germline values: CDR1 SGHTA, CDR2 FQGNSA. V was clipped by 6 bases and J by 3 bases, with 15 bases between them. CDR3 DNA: TGTGCCAGCAGTTATATCGGGACGTTCTACGAGCAGTACTTC. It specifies CASSYIGTFYEQYF.

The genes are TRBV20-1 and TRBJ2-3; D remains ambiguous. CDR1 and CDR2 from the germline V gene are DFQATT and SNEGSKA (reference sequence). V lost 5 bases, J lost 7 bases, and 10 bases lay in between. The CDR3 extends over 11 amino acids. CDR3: CSAFLGNTQYF. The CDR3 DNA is TGCAGTGCTTTCCTAGGCAATACGCAGTATTTT.

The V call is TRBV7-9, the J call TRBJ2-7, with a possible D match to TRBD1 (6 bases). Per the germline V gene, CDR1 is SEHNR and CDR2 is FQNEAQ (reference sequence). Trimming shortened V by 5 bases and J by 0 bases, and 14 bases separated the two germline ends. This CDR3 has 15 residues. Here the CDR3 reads CASSPPGHHSYEQYF. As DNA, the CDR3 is TGTGCCAGCAGCCCCCCGGGACATCACTCCTACGAGCAGTACTTC.

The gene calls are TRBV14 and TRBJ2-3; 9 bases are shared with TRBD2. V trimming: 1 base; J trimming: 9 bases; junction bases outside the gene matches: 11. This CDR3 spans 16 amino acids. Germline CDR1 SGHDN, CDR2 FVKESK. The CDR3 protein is CASSQGLSGGLRTQYF. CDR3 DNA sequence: TGTGCCAGCAGCCAAGGACTCAGCGGGGGGCTGAGGACGCAGTATTTT.

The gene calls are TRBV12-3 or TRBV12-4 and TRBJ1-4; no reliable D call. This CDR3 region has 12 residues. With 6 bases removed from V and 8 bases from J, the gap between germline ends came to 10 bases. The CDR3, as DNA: TGTGCCAGCAGCCTAGGGCCGGAAAAACTGTTTTTT. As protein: CASSLGPEKLFF.

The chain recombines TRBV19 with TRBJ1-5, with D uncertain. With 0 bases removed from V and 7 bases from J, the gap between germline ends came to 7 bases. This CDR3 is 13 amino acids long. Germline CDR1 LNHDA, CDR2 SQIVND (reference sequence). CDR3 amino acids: CASSIDRGQPQHF. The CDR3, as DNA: TGTGCCAGTAGTATAGATCGTGGGCAGCCCCAGCATTTT. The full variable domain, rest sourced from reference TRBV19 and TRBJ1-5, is DGGITQSPKYLFRKEGQNVTLSCEQNLNHDAMYWYRQDPGQGLRLIYYSQIVNDFQKGDIAEGYSVSREKKESFPLTVTSAQKNPTAFYLCASSIDRGQPQHFGDGTRLSIL.

In DNA, the CDR3 is TGTGCCAGCAGCAGGGGACAGGGGCCAGGGGAGACCCAGTACTTC. Translating it yields CASSRGQGPGETQYF. The rearrangement uses TRBV27 and TRBJ2-5, with 10 bases lining up with TRBD1. CDR1 is MNHEY and CDR2 is SMNVEV in the germline V gene (reference sequence). CDR3 length equals 15 residues. With 6 bases clipped from V and 5 bases from J, the junction kept 9 bases outside the gene matches.

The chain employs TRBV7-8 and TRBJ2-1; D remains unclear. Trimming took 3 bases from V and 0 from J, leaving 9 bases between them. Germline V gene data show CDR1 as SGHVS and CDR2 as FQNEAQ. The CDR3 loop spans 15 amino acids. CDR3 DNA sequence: TGTGCCAGCAGCTTGTACGGTAGCTCCTACAATGAGCAGTTCTTC. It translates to CASSLYGSSYNEQFF.

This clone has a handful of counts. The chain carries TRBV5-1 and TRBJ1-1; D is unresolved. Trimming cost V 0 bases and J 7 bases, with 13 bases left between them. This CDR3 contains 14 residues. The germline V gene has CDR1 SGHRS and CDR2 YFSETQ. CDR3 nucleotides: TGCGCCAGCAGCTTGGATCCGGGCATCCGTGAAGCTTTCTTT. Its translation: CASSLDPGIREAFF.

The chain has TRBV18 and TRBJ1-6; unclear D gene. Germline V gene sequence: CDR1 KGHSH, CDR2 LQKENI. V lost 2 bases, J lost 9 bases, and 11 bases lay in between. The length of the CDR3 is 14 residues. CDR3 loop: CASSPEGQGSPLHF. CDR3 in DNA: TGTGCCAGCTCACCAGAGGGTCAAGGTTCACCCCTCCACTTT.

In DNA, the CDR3 is TGTGCCAGCAGCCAATCGAATTGGGTCTCCTACGAGCAGTACTTC. Protein sequence: CASSQSNWVSYEQYF. V and J are TRBV16 and TRBJ2-7; D uncertain. Trimming left V 0 bases short and J 0 bases short, with 9 bases between. The CDR3 spans 15 residues. Germline V gene lookup returns CDR1 KGHSY and CDR2 FQNENV.

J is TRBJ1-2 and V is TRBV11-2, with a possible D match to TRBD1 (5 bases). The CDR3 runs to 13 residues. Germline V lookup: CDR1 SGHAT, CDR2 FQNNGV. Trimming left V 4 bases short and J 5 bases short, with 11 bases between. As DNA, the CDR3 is TGTGCCAGCAGCTCGGGGACGGAGTATGGCTACACCTTC. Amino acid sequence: CASSSGTEYGYTF.

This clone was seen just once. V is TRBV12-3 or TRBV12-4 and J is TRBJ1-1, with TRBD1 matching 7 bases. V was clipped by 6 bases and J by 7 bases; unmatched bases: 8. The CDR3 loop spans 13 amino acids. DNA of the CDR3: TGTGCCAGCAGCAACGGACAGGTGTATGAAGCTTTCTTT. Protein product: CASSNGQVYEAFF.

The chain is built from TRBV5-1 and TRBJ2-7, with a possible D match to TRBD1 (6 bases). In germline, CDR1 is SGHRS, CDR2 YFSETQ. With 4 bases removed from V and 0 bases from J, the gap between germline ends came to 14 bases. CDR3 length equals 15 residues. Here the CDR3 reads CASSLGDTNSYEQYF. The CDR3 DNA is TGCGCCAGCAGCCTTGGGGACACAAACTCCTACGAGCAGTACTTC.

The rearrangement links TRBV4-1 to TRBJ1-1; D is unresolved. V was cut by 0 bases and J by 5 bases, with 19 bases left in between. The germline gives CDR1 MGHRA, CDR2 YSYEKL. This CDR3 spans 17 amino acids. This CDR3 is CASSQELYGGSWTEAFF. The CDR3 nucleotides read TGCGCCAGCAGCCAAGAGTTATACGGAGGGAGTTGGACTGAAGCTTTCTTT.

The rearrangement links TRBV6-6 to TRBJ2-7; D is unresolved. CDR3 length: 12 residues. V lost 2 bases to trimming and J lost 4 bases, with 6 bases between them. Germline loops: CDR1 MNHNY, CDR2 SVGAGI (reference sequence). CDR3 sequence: CASSYGQYEQYF. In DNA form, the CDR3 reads TGTGCCAGCAGTTACGGGCAGTACGAGCAGTACTTC.

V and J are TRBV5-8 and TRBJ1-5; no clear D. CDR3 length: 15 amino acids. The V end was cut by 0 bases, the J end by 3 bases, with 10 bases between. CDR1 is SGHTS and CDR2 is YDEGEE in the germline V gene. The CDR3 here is CASSLVTADNQPQHF. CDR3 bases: TGTGCCAGCAGCTTGGTTACAGCCGACAATCAGCCCCAGCATTTT.

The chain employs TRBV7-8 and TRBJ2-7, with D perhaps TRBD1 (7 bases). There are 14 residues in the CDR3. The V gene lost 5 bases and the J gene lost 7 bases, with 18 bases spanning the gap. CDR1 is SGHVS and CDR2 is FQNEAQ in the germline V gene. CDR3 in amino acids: CASSAQEGAGEQYF. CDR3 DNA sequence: TGTGCCAGCAGCGCCCAGGAGGGGGCGGGAGAGCAGTACTTC.

CDR3 coding DNA: TGTGCCAGCAGCGCCCCAGGGCAAGAGACCCAGTACTTC. Its protein is CASSAPGQETQYF. V usage is TRBV9 and J usage is TRBJ2-5, with D possibly TRBD1 on 5 matching bases. Deletions cut 3 bases from V and 2 bases from J, with 8 bases between. The germline gives CDR1 SGDLS, CDR2 YYNGEE. There are 13 residues in the CDR3. Together with reference TRBV9 and TRBJ2-5, the CDR3 gives the full variable domain: DSGVTQTPKHLITATGQRVTLRCSPRSGDLSVYWYQQSLDQGLQFLIQYYNGEERAKGNILERFSAQQFPDLHSELNLSSLELGDSALYFCASSAPGQETQYFGPGTRLLVL.

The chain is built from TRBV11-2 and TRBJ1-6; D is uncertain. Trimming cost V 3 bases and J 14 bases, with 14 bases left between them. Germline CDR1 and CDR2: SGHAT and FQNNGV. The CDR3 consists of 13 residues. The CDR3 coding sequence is TGTGCCAGCAGCTTGGCGCCCCTTGGCACCCTCCACTTT. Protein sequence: CASSLAPLGTLHF.

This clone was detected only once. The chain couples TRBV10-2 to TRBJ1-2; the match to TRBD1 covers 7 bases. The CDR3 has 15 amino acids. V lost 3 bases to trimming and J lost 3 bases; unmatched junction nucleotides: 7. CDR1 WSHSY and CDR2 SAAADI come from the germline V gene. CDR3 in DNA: TGCGCCAGCAGTGACCACAGGGGAAGTTACTATGGCTACACCTTC. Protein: CASSDHRGSYYGYTF.

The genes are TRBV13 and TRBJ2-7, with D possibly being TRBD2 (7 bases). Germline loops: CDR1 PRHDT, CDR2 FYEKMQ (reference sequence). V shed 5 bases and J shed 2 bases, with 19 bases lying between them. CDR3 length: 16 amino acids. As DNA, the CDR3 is TGTGCCAGCAGCGCGGGGGACATTCTAAATACCTACGAGCAGTACTTC. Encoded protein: CASSAGDILNTYEQYF.

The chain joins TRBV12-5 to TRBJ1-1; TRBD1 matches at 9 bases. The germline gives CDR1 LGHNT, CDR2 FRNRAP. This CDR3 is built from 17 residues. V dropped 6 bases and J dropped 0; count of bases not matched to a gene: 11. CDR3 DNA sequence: TGTGCTAGTGGCCCCGGACAGGGGAGTAACTTGAACACTGAAGCTTTCTTT. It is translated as CASGPGQGSNLNTEAFF.

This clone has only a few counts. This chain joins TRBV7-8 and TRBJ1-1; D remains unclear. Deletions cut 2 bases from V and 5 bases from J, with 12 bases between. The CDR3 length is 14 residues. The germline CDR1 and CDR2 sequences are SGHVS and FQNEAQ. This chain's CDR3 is CASSLWLSVTEAFF. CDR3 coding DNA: TGTGCCAGCAGCTTATGGTTATCGGTGACTGAAGCTTTCTTT.

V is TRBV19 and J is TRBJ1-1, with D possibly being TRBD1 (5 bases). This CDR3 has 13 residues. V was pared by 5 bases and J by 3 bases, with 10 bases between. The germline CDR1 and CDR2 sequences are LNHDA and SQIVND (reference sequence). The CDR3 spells CASSGRVDTEAFF. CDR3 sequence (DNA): TGTGCCAGTAGTGGCAGGGTCGACACTGAAGCTTTCTTT. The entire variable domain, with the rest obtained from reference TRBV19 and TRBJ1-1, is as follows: DGGITQSPKYLFRKEGQNVTLSCEQNLNHDAMYWYRQDPGQGLRLIYYSQIVNDFQKGDIAEGYSVSREKKESFPLTVTSAQKNPTAFYLCASSGRVDTEAFFGQGTRLTVV.

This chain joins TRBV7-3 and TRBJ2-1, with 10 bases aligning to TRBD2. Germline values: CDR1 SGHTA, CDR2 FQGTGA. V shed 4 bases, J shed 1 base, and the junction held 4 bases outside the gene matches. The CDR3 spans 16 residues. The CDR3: CASSSLAGASYNEQFF. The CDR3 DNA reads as TGTGCCAGCAGCTCCCTAGCGGGGGCTTCCTACAATGAGCAGTTCTTC.